The 9 T cell receptor beta chains presented below share a single source sample, sequenced in a study of T cells in localized non-small cell lung cancer. TCRdb keeps only in-frame clones here, not all; method: immunoSEQ multiplex PCR. The sample lists tens of thousands of clones, 78% seen once, with 35% to 45% in the top ten. The starting material was peripheral blood, obtained before any cancer treatment. Source of these receptors: a male donor at least 60 years old with stage II squamous cell lung carcinoma.

This clone was observed a handful of times. The V and J genes are TRBV6-4 and TRBJ1-5; D unclear. Trimming removed 4 bases from V and 7 bases from J, with 11 bases in between. The CDR3 runs 13 residues. Germline V gene data show CDR1 as MRHNA and CDR2 as SNTAGT. The CDR3 here is CASSADLGQPQHF. The CDR3 nucleotides read TGTGCCAGCAGTGCGGACCTCGGGCAGCCCCAGCATTTT.

This chain links TRBV2 with TRBJ2-5; TRBD1 is a possible D gene (6 bases). The CDR3 spans 15 residues. Trimming removed 7 bases at V and 4 bases at J, with 19 bases between. Per germline, CDR1 SNHLY and CDR2 FYNNEI. The CDR3: CASTMGAPGSETQYF. The CDR3 nucleotides are TGTGCCAGCACAATGGGGGCTCCCGGGTCAGAGACCCAGTACTTC.

CDR3 nucleotides: TGCGCCAGCAGCCAAGGAGGGTCGTCCTACAATGAGCAGTTCTTC. Its translation: CASSQGGSSYNEQFF. This chain links TRBV4-3 with TRBJ2-1; tentative D call: TRBD2 (5 bases). Trimming removed 1 base from V and 1 base from J, with 8 bases in between. The CDR3 loop spans 15 amino acids. From germline, CDR1 is LGHNA and CDR2 YSLEER.

The gene calls are TRBV7-3 and TRBJ2-3; D gene ambiguous. This CDR3 is 12 amino acids long. The germline V gene encodes CDR1 SGHTA and CDR2 FQGTGA. V was shortened by 2 bases and J by 6 bases, with 6 bases between the two germline ends. CDR3 DNA sequence: TGTGCCAGCAGCTTAGATCGGGATACGCAGTATTTT. Translated, it gives CASSLDRDTQYF.

The rearrangement uses TRBV19 and TRBJ2-6, with 9 bases aligning to TRBD2. Germline V gives CDR1 LNHDA, CDR2 SQIVND (reference sequence). J was trimmed by 2 bases and V by 3 bases; bases with no gene match: 8. This CDR3 contains 18 residues. The CDR3 is CASSIRAGGLPGANVLTF. The DNA for the CDR3 is TGTGCCAGTAGTATTCGAGCGGGAGGCTTACCTGGGGCCAACGTCCTGACTTTC.

V is TRBV19 and J is TRBJ1-1, with unresolved D. The germline V gene has CDR1 LNHDA and CDR2 SQIVND (reference sequence). The CDR3 is 14 amino acids. The V end was cut by 0 bases, the J end by 5 bases, with 10 bases between. CDR3 residues: CASSIEGSRTEAFF. CDR3 in DNA: TGTGCCAGTAGTATAGAAGGGTCAAGAACTGAAGCTTTCTTT.

The genes are TRBV11-2 and TRBJ2-7, with TRBD1 matching over 9 bases. The germline V gene encodes CDR1 SGHAT and CDR2 FQNNGV. CDR3 size: 14 residues. J gave up 1 base and V 4 bases, and 2 bases lay outside the gene matches. CDR3 loop: CASSWDRASYEQYF. In DNA, the CDR3 is TGTGCCAGCAGCTGGGACAGGGCTTCCTACGAGCAGTACTTC.

Concerning this clone itself: Other DNA sequences within the sample encode an identical CDR3. The V and J genes are TRBV5-1 and TRBJ2-5; D unresolved. Trimming pared 0 bases from V and 5 bases from J, leaving 8 bases between. This CDR3 contains 13 residues. Germline V gene lookup returns CDR1 SGHRS and CDR2 YFSETQ. Here the CDR3 reads CASSLGPSETQYF. CDR3 sequence (DNA): TGCGCCAGCAGCTTGGGCCCTTCGGAGACCCAGTACTTC. Together with reference TRBV5-1 and TRBJ2-5, the CDR3 gives the full variable domain: KAGVTQTPRYLIKTRGQQVTLSCSPISGHRSVSWYQQTPGQGLQFLFEYFSETQRNKGNFPGRFSGRQFSNSRSEMNVSTLELGDSALYLCASSLGPSETQYFGPGTRLLVL.

The V and J genes are TRBV19 and TRBJ2-7; no reliable D call. There are 13 residues in the CDR3. Germline V gives CDR1 LNHDA, CDR2 SQIVND (reference sequence). V lost 0 bases, J lost 7 bases, and 10 bases lay in between. The CDR3 bases are TGTGCCAGTAGTATAGAGGCCACTCGGGAGCAGTACTTC. Its protein product is CASSIEATREQYF.